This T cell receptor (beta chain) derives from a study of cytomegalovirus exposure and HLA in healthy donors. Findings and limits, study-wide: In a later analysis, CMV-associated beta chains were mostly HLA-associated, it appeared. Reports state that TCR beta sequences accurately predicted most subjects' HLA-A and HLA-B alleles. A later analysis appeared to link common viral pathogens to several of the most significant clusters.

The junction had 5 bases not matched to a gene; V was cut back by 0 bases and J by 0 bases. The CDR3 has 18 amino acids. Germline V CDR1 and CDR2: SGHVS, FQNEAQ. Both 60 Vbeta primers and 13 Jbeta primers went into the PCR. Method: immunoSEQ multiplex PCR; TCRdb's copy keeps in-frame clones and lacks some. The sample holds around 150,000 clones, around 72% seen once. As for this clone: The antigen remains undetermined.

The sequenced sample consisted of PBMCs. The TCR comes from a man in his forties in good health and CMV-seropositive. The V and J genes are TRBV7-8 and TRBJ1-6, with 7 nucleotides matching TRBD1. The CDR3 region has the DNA TGTGCCAGCAGCTTAGCCCAAGGGGGCAACTCCTATAATTCACCCCTCCACTTT. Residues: CASSLAQGGNSYNSPLHF.